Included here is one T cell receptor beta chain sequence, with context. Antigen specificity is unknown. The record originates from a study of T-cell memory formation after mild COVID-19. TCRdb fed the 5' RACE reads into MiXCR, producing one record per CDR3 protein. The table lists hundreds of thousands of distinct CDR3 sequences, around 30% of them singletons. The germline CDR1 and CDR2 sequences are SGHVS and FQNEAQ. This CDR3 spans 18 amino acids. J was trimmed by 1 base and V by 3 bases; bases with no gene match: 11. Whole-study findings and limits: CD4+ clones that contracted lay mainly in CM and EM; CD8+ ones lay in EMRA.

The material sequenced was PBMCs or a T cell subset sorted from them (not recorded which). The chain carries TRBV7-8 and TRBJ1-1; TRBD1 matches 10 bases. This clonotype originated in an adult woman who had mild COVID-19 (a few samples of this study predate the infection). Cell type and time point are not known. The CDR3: CASSFPGQGPPQNTEAFF. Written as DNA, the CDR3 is TGTGCCAGCAGCTTCCCGGGACAGGGGCCTCCACAGAACACTGAAGCTTTCTTT. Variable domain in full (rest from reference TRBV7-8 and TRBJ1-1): GAGVSQSPRYKVAKRGQDVALRCDPISGHVSLFWYQQALGQGPEFLTYFQNEAQLDKSGLPSDRFFAERPEGSVSTLKIQRTQQEDSAVYLCASSFPGQGPPQNTEAFFGQGTRLTVV.